This T cell receptor beta chain was captured by sequencing in a study of shared clonotypes between healthy human individuals (TCRdb year 2020). At the level of the whole study: A couple of women and a few men aged 18 to 49 years were included in the cohort. Per donor, three plates each were used for CD4 naive and CD4 memory, two for CD8 naive, and one for CD8 memory. The study deeply sequenced blood TCR repertoires of several healthy adults to estimate repertoire size and the extent of clonotype sharing between individuals. Different laboratories and diverse techniques were used to prepare libraries and sequence TCR repertoires, to increase sequencing depth and limit assay-specific biases. Leukapheresis yielded between about 0.8 and 9.5 billion PBMCs per donor.

The investigation overall reported the following: Even with the large sequencing depth, rarefaction of the sorted-subset datasets indicated that sequencing was incomplete. Because the study included a small number of donors, the genetic and exposure-history diversity represented was limited. Higher generation probabilities were observed for clonotypes shared by all four sorted-subset donors than for non-shared clonotypes. Naive subsets generally had larger estimated clonotype richness than memory subsets. When a handful of donors were compared, the shared fraction of clonotypes was roughly 5% for naive CD4, about 4% for naive CD8, more than 2% for memory CD4, and 0.4% for memory CD8. Pairwise subsampling led to the expectation that sequencing depth would affect the degree of clonotype sharing among donors. Sampling was restricted to blood, and TCR repertoires in tissue are likely to differ from TCR repertoires in blood.

A remark on this clone: Its antigen is currently not known. Per-nucleotide qualities are absent, and no much larger clonotype sits a single base away.

TCR CDR3 regions were amplified from genomic DNA by multiplex PCR using the deep immunoSEQ assay. Extracted genomic DNA from each cell subset was distributed evenly across all wells of several immunoSEQ 96-well plates, and each plate was treated as a replicate. For sorted subsets, 150 to 200 ng genomic DNA, equal to about 30,000 T cell genomes, was loaded into each replicate PCR. Purified libraries were quantified with a Qubit 3.0 fluorometer, sized on a Bioanalyzer 2100, and re-quantified with the KAPA Library Quantification kit. Every immunoSEQ 96-well plate was sequenced on a separate single-read 150-cycle Illumina NextSeq 550 flow cell. Under the source paper's analysis protocol: Because the immunoSEQ output held only junctional sequences and lacked quality scores, the filtering could not match the filtering applied to full-length reads. Sequences were annotated with PyIR, a Python wrapper for IgBLAST v1.9, and V/J genes and CDR3 were assigned using IMGT germline references. Reads were filtered out if the reads had weak V/J assignments (E-value above 1e-6), no CDR3, stop codons, out-of-frame junctions, or ambiguous translated residues. A V3J clonotype was defined by an identical inferred V gene, J gene, and CDR3 amino acid sequence. To compute the percentage overlap between repertoires, the number of shared unique clonotypes was divided by the size of the smaller repertoire. RTK rarefaction, the Chao1 estimator, and Recon v2.1 estimates of unobserved clonotypes were used to assess repertoire richness. OLGA was used to compute generation probabilities for all TCRbeta clonotypes that the gDNA method yielded from a handful of donors. Not all clones reach the TCRdb copy of this immuneACCESS table, which keeps in-frame sequences only. Checked studies attribute under half of the gap to unresolved V genes and leave the rest unexplained. The V and J calls and clone size are taken from that table; D and trimming were inferred from the DNA. This sample is represented by approximately 1.5 million clones; about 98.5% of them were singletons. Clones ranked in the top ten supply about 0.34% of the sample.

Healthy HIV-negative adults with no recently reported acute infections or vaccinations were included as donors. All donors were Caucasian adults living in Nashville, Tennessee, USA. CD4+ T cells were enriched by magnetic negative selection; naive cells were then positively selected on CD45RA, and the negative fraction formed the memory subset. Blood was collected by leukapheresis, and PBMCs were isolated by Ficoll-Histopaque density gradient centrifugation and then cryopreserved in liquid nitrogen vapor phase. Analytical flow cytometry was used to check the purity and quantity of every magnetically sorted T cell population. Genomic DNA was isolated from every sorted fraction and measured by UV absorbance on a Nanodrop 2000c. From its cysteine to its phenylalanine, the CDR3 spans 15 amino acids. The CDR3 DNA has 45 bases and is translated from base 1. The germline V gene (reference sequence) specifies SGHNT as CDR1 and YYREEE as CDR2. V is reduced by 0 bases and J by 3 bases, leaving a spacing of 13 bases between them.

This receptor chain uses TRBV5-4 and TRBJ2-7; the D gene identity is not certain. The receptor comes from a man aged 25 to 45 in good health. Sequencing used naive CD4+ T cells sorted from blood. The meaning of the sample's cell subset or site label: CD45RA+ positively selected. The sequenced DNA: TGTGCCAGCAGCTTGGGTCTGGACGGAAACTACGAGCAGTACTTC. It codes for CASSLGLDGNYEQYF. Reference TRBV5-4 and TRBJ2-7 proteins supply the regions before and after the CDR3; the full variable domain is: ETGVTQSPTHLIKTRGQQVTLRCSSQSGHNTVSWYQQALGQGPQFIFQYYREEENGRGNFPPRFSGLQFPNYSSELNVNALELDDSALYLCASSLGLDGNYEQYFGPGTRLTVT.